The clone carrying this T cell receptor (beta chain) was seen repeatedly, ten times or more. As yet, its antigen is unknown. The data belong to a study of T cells in Graves' hyperthyroidism and ophthalmopathy. Study findings and constraints: Blood also showed most of the thyroid clonotypes that were expanded above 0.001.

The TCR beta CDR3 regions underwent amplification using RNA transcripts as the source. The primer set for the first-round RT-PCR of the TCR CDR3 was HTBI. TCRdb re-called the multiplex PCR reads with MiXCR, one entry per CDR3 protein. The sample yields about 610,000 distinct CDR3 sequences, 16% seen once. Exclusion of a patient resulted from uncontrolled infection, other autoimmune disease, pregnancy or lactation. Looked up from germline, CDR1 is SGHTA and CDR2 is FQGTGA. This CDR3 comprises 13 residues. V was cut by 3 bases and J by 3 bases, with 9 bases left in between. The rearrangement links TRBV7-3 to TRBJ2-7, with D unclear. Sample: blood. The TCR originated in a woman in her 40s with Graves' ophthalmopathy. CDR3: CASSFGVGYEQYF. CDR3 nucleotide sequence: TGTGCCAGCAGCTTTGGGGTTGGCTACGAGCAGTACTTC.